A single T cell receptor (beta chain) is shown here with its context. This clonotype was counted many times. Its antigen target is currently unknown. It has no much larger one-base neighbor in the sample; base qualities were not kept. These data are taken from a study of T cells in Graves' hyperthyroidism and ophthalmopathy (dated by TCRdb to the late 2010s). Concerning the study at large: Peripheral blood was sampled at the time of initial diagnosis, prior to any treatment. To identify distinguishing TCR V-J signatures, a discovery cohort of around 98 patients was used, comprising 43 with Graves' ophthalmopathy and some 60 with stable Graves' hyperthyroidism. TCR Vbeta CDR3 sequencing of 135 peripheral blood samples (roughly 41 ophthalmopathy, over 70 hyperthyroidism and about 17 progressor patients) is reported in the paper. Whether ophthalmopathy could be predicted prospectively was tested in an independent validation cohort made up of approximately 19 hyperthyroidism patients plus 17 patients who later progressed to ophthalmopathy. For training and testing, the 100 or so patients in the discovery cohort were randomly divided in a 7:3 ratio. Thyroid tissue and blood T-cell repertoires from about 6 Graves' hyperthyroidism patients were also compared in the study. Once sampling was done, hyperthyroidism patients were given methimazole at a starting dose of 30 mg daily, whereas ophthalmopathy patients were given high-dose intravenous methylprednisolone. Study-wide conclusions, independent of this receptor: No statistical method was used to fix the sample size in advance, and group allocation was not hidden from the investigators. In validation, the model predicted progression to ophthalmopathy with around 71% sensitivity and around 72% specificity, a median of about 6.7 months before onset. In cross-validation, a model built on a 13 V-J signature told ophthalmopathy apart from stable hyperthyroidism with roughly 87% sensitivity and roughly 81% specificity, and in testing the same model reached 80%/75%. Most expanded thyroid clonotypes (frequency above 0.001) were also detected in blood, suggesting blood repertoires may reflect thyroid immune responses.

Hyperthyroidism patients were aged 18 to 65 years and newly diagnosed, with disease duration of less than 2 months. Exclusion was applied to patients with uncontrolled infections, other autoimmune diseases, pregnancy or lactation. Diagnoses were based on clinical symptoms, serum thyroxine and TRAb, thyroid ultrasound and orbital computed tomography. For progressor patients, blood was drawn at the first diagnosis of hyperthyroidism, before any ophthalmopathy symptoms had appeared. PBMCs were isolated from 8 to 10 ml of fresh peripheral blood by Ficoll-Paque density gradient centrifugation. Patients classed as progressors first received a Graves' hyperthyroidism diagnosis and then went on to develop ophthalmopathy during follow-up. Total RNA was extracted using Trizol reagent, and RNA quality was assessed on an Agilent 2100 Bioanalyzer. The CDR3 runs 14 residues from the cysteine to the phenylalanine. Of the read, only the CDR3 DNA is kept; its 42 bases are in frame from base 1. Trimming removed 5 bases from V and 5 bases from J, leaving 13 bases between the germline ends. From a lookup of the germline V gene, CDR1 and CDR2 are MDHEN and SYDVKM.

The TCR beta CDR3 regions were amplified from RNA transcripts. The TCR CDR3 was subjected to a first round of RT-PCR using the HTBI primer set and the Qiagen OneStep RT-PCR kit. Libraries were constructed in a second round of multiplex PCR, after which size selection and purification were performed. Sequencing of the libraries was done on an Illumina HiSeq2000 using paired-end 100 bp reads. Concerning the study's data processing: Raw data were processed with SOAPnuke, discarding reads with adapters, uncalled bases, mean Phred below 15, or no exact constant-primer or identifier match. COPE v1.2.5 was used to merge high-quality paired reads, and clonotypes were defined as unique nucleotide sequences. MiTCR v1.1 was used to align the clonotypes against IMGT TRBV, TRBD and TRBJ reference segments. Analysis was restricted to V-J combinations with a frequency above 0.0001, which covered approximately 99% of repertoires. A TCS score was defined as the ratio between F50 (clonal expansion) and ExV (chaos), using BLOSUM62-based TCRdist between CDR3 peptides within each V-J. Welch's t-statistics and random forest reduced approximately 520 V-J features to roughly 13, which were used in a naive Bayes classifier (R e1071). Starting from the raw public reads, TCRdb applied fastp trimming at Q25, assembled clones with MiXCR and retained in-frame beta chains. Every CDR3 protein is listed once, alongside the most common genes and DNA of its rows. TCRdb's processing, not the study's, gives the V and J calls here. Recorded for this sample are under 300,000 distinct CDR3 sequences; 15% of them occurred a single time. The top ten constitute around 30% of the sample.

The sequence is built from TRBV28 and TRBJ2-1, with no reliable assignment of the D segment. The TCR comes from a woman aged 50 to 60 with Graves' hyperthyroidism that later progressed to Graves' ophthalmopathy. The sample taken for sequencing was blood. This receptor has the CDR3 CASSSSWANNEQFF. The DNA is TGTGCCAGCAGTAGTTCATGGGCGAACAATGAGCAGTTCTTC.